This T cell receptor (beta chain) originates from a study of blood T cell repertoires in COVID-19. Study at large: COVID-19 samples collected from the United States, Italy and Spain covered acute and convalescent phases. Sample material is recorded as cDNA or gDNA derived from T cells, B-cell-depleted T cells, or PBMCs.

Methods used by the authors: Counts of nucleated cells, estimated from reference gene primer amplification, were obtained. The repertoire was sequenced with immunoSEQ multiplex PCR; TCRdb's copy has only in-frame clones and lacks some. The V and J calls and clone size are taken from that table; D and trimming were inferred from the DNA. The sample lists roughly 250,000 clones, just under 85% seen once, with 1.9% in the top ten. This clone was found a few times. This CDR3 is built from 11 residues. V was cut by 6 bases and J by 4 bases, with 10 bases left in between. Per the germline V gene, CDR1 is DFQATT and CDR2 is SNEGSKA (reference sequence).

J is TRBJ2-7 and V is TRBV20-1, with D tentatively TRBD1 (5 bases). This receptor was obtained from a woman older than 75 with acute or convalescent COVID-19. Source material: peripheral blood. CDR3 protein: CSAAGKYEQYF. In DNA, the CDR3 is TGCAGTGCAGCAGGGAAGTACGAGCAGTACTTC.